A selection of T cell receptor beta chains follows, all from one sample in a study of identical twins. TCRdb itself ran the 5' RACE reads through MiXCR, one entry per CDR3 protein. Of about 240,000 distinct CDR3 sequences in the sample, approximately 8% are singletons; the top ten hold roughly 5%. These data also featured in a second study, about yellow fever vaccine responses in identical twins.

Sequencing was carried out using CD8+ T cells sorted from blood. The receptors were sampled from a woman under 30 in good health. Both conserved end residues are part of each CDR3. The size of a clone is reported for some rows only, either as once, few or many, or as a class for expanded clones.

len	j_gene	v_gene	abundance	CDR3aa
15	TRBJ2-7	TRBV7-9	few	CASSRKSGNSYEQYF
12	TRBJ2-1	TRBV7-9	.	CASNEAGGEGFF
16	TRBJ2-3	TRBV18	.	CASSPRSKHGTDTQYF
12	TRBJ2-1	TRBV2	few	CASIRGGVEQFF
12	TRBJ2-7	TRBV24-1	.	CATSNGPYEQYF
14	TRBJ2-1	TRBV9	.	CASSAGIGHNEQFF
17	TRBJ1-5	TRBV12-3/TRBV12-4	few	CASSLVGEGGGNQPQHF
12	TRBJ1-4	TRBV5-1	.	CASRTVAEKLFF
18	TRBJ2-6	TRBV7-6	.	CASSLGVDSHSGANVLTF
15	TRBJ2-1	TRBV7-6	many	CASSSGLAGVMEQFF
15	TRBJ2-1	TRBV19	.	CASSTHGQTGHEQFF
15	TRBJ1-1	TRBV6-1	.	CASSELAGMNTEAFF
15	TRBJ2-7	TRBV5-1	few	CASSLGRGNPYEQYF
15	TRBJ2-2	TRBV20-1	.	CSARDFTGNTGELFF
15	TRBJ2-5	TRBV10-2	many	CARRLFRGLFETQYF
14	TRBJ2-7	TRBV4-1	few	CASSSPGSSYEQYF
15	TRBJ2-1	TRBV11-2	.	CASRIAGGGYNEQFF
13	TRBJ2-5	TRBV6-2/TRBV6-3	many	CASSYREQETQYF
15	TRBJ2-1	TRBV7-9	many	CASNRVSGSYNEQFF
15	TRBJ1-6	TRBV12-3/TRBV12-4	few	CASSLDEGVRSPLHF
18	TRBJ2-2	TRBV7-6	.	CASSSTSGSGIMVGELFF
13	TRBJ2-1	TRBV6-4	.	CASSASGEYEQFF
13	TRBJ2-1	TRBV29-1	few	CSVEDQIRDEQFF
15	TRBJ2-3	TRBV7-2	many	CASSMTSGGGDTQYF
15	TRBJ2-3	TRBV5-1	many	CASSYSAPPIDTQYF
19	TRBJ2-6	TRBV4-1	many	CASSQVMVSFSSGANVLTF
10	TRBJ1-1	TRBV2	many	CASGGSEAFF
16	TRBJ2-1	TRBV21-1	many	CASSKAGTQSYNEQFF
14	TRBJ2-5	TRBV25-1	.	CASSVDRGGETQYF
13	TRBJ1-1	TRBV24-1	many	CATSERLGAEAFF
14	TRBJ2-2	TRBV2	few	CASSGTSYTGELFF
13	TRBJ2-2	TRBV2	many	CASSDRGPGELFF
14	TRBJ2-1	TRBV29-1	many	CSVRGGEAYNEQFF
12	TRBJ2-7	TRBV5-5	.	CASSPPAYEQYF
14	TRBJ2-7	TRBV3-1	few	CASSFRDKGGEQYF
17	TRBJ2-5	TRBV28	few	CASSLAPRIGVLETQYF
16	TRBJ2-5	TRBV11-2	.	CASSSTTSGVQETQYF
12	TRBJ2-1	TRBV29-1	.	CRAGRDHNEQFF
21	TRBJ2-5	TRBV3-1	many	CASSQKDSNVLLAGVRETQYF
14	TRBJ2-1	TRBV15	.	CATSQRGGNNEQFF
15	TRBJ2-7	TRBV12-3/TRBV12-4	many	CASSATSGHSYEQYF
14	TRBJ1-1	TRBV6-1	.	CASSETGVLSEAFF
11	TRBJ2-5	TRBV27	.	CASIYQETQYF
14	TRBJ2-1	TRBV3-1	many	CASSQSAGVDEQFF
12	TRBJ1-1	TRBV7-9	many	CASNLGRNEAFF
16	TRBJ2-4	TRBV4-1	.	CASSRVGITADGIQYF